This section outlines one TCR beta chain sequence together with its context. The CDR3 covers 13 residues. The V end lost 5 bases, the J end lost 4 bases, and 11 bases lay between the germline ends. Germline CDR1 reads LNHDA; CDR2 reads SQIVND (reference sequence). Method: immunoSEQ multiplex PCR; TCRdb's copy keeps in-frame clones and lacks some. This sample has 35,000 to 55,000 clones, with about 80% found just once. This sample is part of a study of T cell responses to AZD1222 COVID-19 vaccine. This chain uses TRBV19 with TRBJ1-1; unclear D gene. The receptor comes from an adult who received the MenACWY meningococcal vaccine as a control. The sequenced sample was peripheral blood, obtained 28 days after the second dose of the MenACWY control vaccine. CDR3 DNA: TGTGCCAGTAGTCGGGAGGGAGGCACTGAAGCTTTCTTT. Translated: CASSREGGTEAFF. Full variable domain (missing parts from reference TRBV19 and TRBJ1-1): DGGITQSPKYLFRKEGQNVTLSCEQNLNHDAMYWYRQDPGQGLRLIYYSQIVNDFQKGDIAEGYSVSREKKESFPLTVTSAQKNPTAFYLCASSREGGTEAFFGQGTRLTVV.